Listed here are 13 T cell receptor beta chains from one sample, sequenced in a study of T cells after yellow fever vaccination (dated by TCRdb to about 2019). The library was built by means of 5' RACE. Data came from an Illumina HiSeq 2500. The public reads were reanalyzed by TCRdb: fastp trimming at Q25, MiXCR alignment, in-frame beta chains only. Each entry merges the rows of one CDR3 protein and shows their most common DNA and genes. Here the sample has approximately 260,000 distinct CDR3 sequences; about an eighth occur a single time. Around 0.55% of the sample comes from the top ten. This sample's treatment or condition label indicates: live attenuated yellow fever vaccine strain. The starting material was CD4+ T cells sorted from PBMCs, obtained 45 days after the yellow fever booster vaccination. These receptors all stem from a man aged 25-45 years who received the YFV17D yellow fever vaccine.

This chain connects TRBV20-1 to TRBJ2-3, with 9 bases identical to TRBD1. The CDR3 runs 15 residues. Germline V gene data show CDR1 as DFQATT and CDR2 as SNEGSKA (reference sequence). J was trimmed by 3 bases and V by 0 bases; bases with no gene match: 4. For the CDR3, the DNA is TGCAGTGCTAGAGATTTGGGACAGGGTACAGATACGCAGTATTTT. It encodes CSARDLGQGTDTQYF.

This clonotype was picked up a small number of times. The rearrangement joins TRBV12-3 or TRBV12-4 to TRBJ1-2; D is undetermined. The CDR3 is made up of 11 amino acids. V shed 8 bases and J shed 9 bases, with 13 bases lying between them. For the CDR3, the DNA is TGTGCCAGCGAGAGCCTGGAACGCTACACCTTC. Its translation: CASESLERYTF.

This clonotype appeared a few times. This chain connects TRBV7-9 to TRBJ1-4, with D perhaps matching TRBD1 (5 bases). The CDR3 is made up of 14 amino acids. Germline V gene data show CDR1 as SEHNR and CDR2 as FQNEAQ (reference sequence). The V end lost 3 bases, the J end lost 6 bases, and 11 bases lay between the germline ends. CDR3 residues: CASSLQGLDEKLFF. CDR3 nucleotides: TGTGCCAGCAGCTTGCAGGGATTGGATGAAAAACTGTTTTTT. Full variable domain (missing parts from reference TRBV7-9 and TRBJ1-4): DTGVSQNPRHKITKRGQNVTFRCDPISEHNRLYWYRQTLGQGPEFLTYFQNEAQLEKSRLLSDRFSAERPKGSFSTLEIQRTEQGDSAMYLCASSLQGLDEKLFFGSGTQLSVL.

There are many counts of this clonotype. The V gene is TRBV6-5, the J gene TRBJ2-5, with a possible D match to TRBD1 (5 bases). Trimming stripped 3 bases from V and 4 bases from J, with 12 bases between. The CDR3 has 14 residues. Germline lookup yields CDR1 MNHEY and CDR2 SVGAGI. CDR3 nucleotides: TGTGCCAGCAGTTATGTTAACAGGAGAGAGACCCAGTACTTC. Protein product: CASSYVNRRETQYF.

The chain carries TRBV6-1 and TRBJ2-3; TRBD1 agrees at 9 bases. CDR3 length: 14 residues. After removal of 10 bases from V and 0 bases from J, the junction contained 5 bases not matched to a gene. Germline loops: CDR1 MNHNS, CDR2 SASEGT. The CDR3 DNA follows: TGTGCCACCCGGACAGGGGCTAGCACAGATACGCAGTATTTT. It specifies CATRTGASTDTQYF.

V gene TRBV7-9 combines with J gene TRBJ2-4, with D uncertain. Germline V lookup: CDR1 SEHNR, CDR2 FQNEAQ (reference sequence). V lost 5 bases to trimming and J lost 7 bases, with 33 bases between them. The CDR3 has 20 residues. CDR3 sequence reads: CASSPRQSHSPTSRWNIQYF. CDR3 sequence (DNA): TGTGCCAGCAGCCCCCGTCAATCCCACTCCCCGACAAGTAGGTGGAACATTCAGTACTTC.

This clonotype was seen many times. J is TRBJ2-7 and V is TRBV20-1; no firm D call. Germline-derived CDR1 and CDR2 are DFQATT and SNEGSKA (reference sequence). Trimming removed 3 bases from V and 1 base from J, with 7 bases in between. The length of the CDR3 is 12 residues. The CDR3 coding sequence is TGCAGTGCTAGCGTCGGTTCCTACGAGCAGTACTTC. Protein product: CSASVGSYEQYF.

V and J are TRBV18 and TRBJ1-5; 12 nucleotides line up with TRBD1. Germline CDR1 is KGHSH and CDR2 is LQKENI. The CDR3 loop spans 21 amino acids. After removal of 3 bases from V and 1 base from J, the junction contained 16 bases not matched to a gene. DNA for the CDR3: TGTGCCAGCTCACCTTTGGGGCCCGGGACAGGGGGCACAGGCAGCAATCAGCCCCAGCATTTT. This gives the protein CASSPLGPGTGGTGSNQPQHF.

This chain connects TRBV11-2 to TRBJ2-5, with 13 nucleotides matching TRBD2. The CDR3 extends over 15 amino acids. Germline CDR1 SGHAT, CDR2 FQNNGV. The ends lost 5 bases at V and 1 base at J; junction bases unmatched: 1. The CDR3 sequence: CASSGTSGVQETQYF. The CDR3 nucleotides are TGTGCCAGCAGCGGGACTAGCGGGGTCCAAGAGACCCAGTACTTC.

This sequence joins TRBV6-1 and TRBJ2-5; D is perhaps TRBD1 or TRBD2 (6 bases each). Trimming took off 5 bases at V and 6 bases at J, with 16 bases between the two ends. The V gene's germline CDR1 is MNHNS and CDR2 SASEGT. CDR3 length equals 14 residues. The DNA for the CDR3 is TGTGCCAGCAGTACGGGGGACACCTTCAAGACCCAGTACTTC. Encoded protein: CASSTGDTFKTQYF.

This clonotype has a count of ten or more. The V and J genes are TRBV7-2 and TRBJ2-7, with 7 bases aligning to TRBD1. Germline CDR1 reads SGHTA; CDR2 reads FQGNSA. The CDR3 spans 14 residues. V trimming: 5 bases; J trimming: 2 bases; junction bases outside the gene matches: 6. The CDR3 loop is CASSQGTAPYEQYF. The CDR3 DNA follows: TGTGCCAGCAGCCAGGGGACAGCTCCCTACGAGCAGTACTTC.

This clonotype was seen only a few times. The chain links TRBV5-1 to TRBJ2-5; TRBD2 might be the D (6 bases). The V end was cut by 4 bases, the J end by 0 bases, with 7 bases between. This CDR3 region has 13 residues. Germline CDR1 is SGHRS and CDR2 is YFSETQ. The CDR3 loop reads CASSGGDQETQYF. For the CDR3, the DNA is TGCGCCAGCAGCGGCGGGGACCAAGAGACCCAGTACTTC. Full variable domain (missing parts from reference TRBV5-1 and TRBJ2-5): KAGVTQTPRYLIKTRGQQVTLSCSPISGHRSVSWYQQTPGQGLQFLFEYFSETQRNKGNFPGRFSGRQFSNSRSEMNVSTLELGDSALYLCASSGGDQETQYFGPGTRLLVL.

This clonotype has just a few counts. This chain uses TRBV10-2 with TRBJ2-7; 11 nucleotides line up with TRBD1. The CDR3 runs 14 residues. Germline CDR1 WSHSY, CDR2 SAAADI. V was clipped by 7 bases and J by 5 bases; unmatched bases: 7. CDR3 in amino acids: CASNSRTGGDEQYF. The CDR3 DNA sequence: TGCGCCAGCAATTCCCGGACAGGGGGCGACGAGCAGTACTTC.